The rows below give T cell receptor beta chains drawn from one sample of a study of OX40 agonist ivuxolimab in advanced cancers. Data came from immunoSEQ multiplex PCR; TCRdb stores just in-frame clones and leaves some out. Of tens of thousands of clones in the sample, roughly 90% are singletons; the top ten hold around 2.7%. The sequencing here drew on CD4+ or CD8+ T cells sorted from blood, taken in a trial of the OX40 agonist ivuxolimab. The receptors come from an adult with an advanced solid tumor such as melanoma, head and neck, liver or kidney cancer. Both conserved end residues are trimmed from each CDR3. Fields, in order: V gene, J gene, CDR3 protein.

TRBV19	TRBJ2-5	ASSNGWGYQETQY
TRBV7-6	TRBJ2-4	ASSLGYGTGNIQY
TRBV19	TRBJ1-3	ASSRVGNTIY
TRBV7-6	TRBJ2-1	ASSATSGGTPYNEQF
TRBV9	TRBJ2-1	ASRKTGSNEQF
TRBV6-5	TRBJ1-6	ASRSRGTGTSPLH
TRBV28	TRBJ1-5	ASSERLNQPQH
TRBV19	TRBJ2-1	ATTRDSLVGEQF
TRBV19	TRBJ1-5	ASSREGLYQPQH
TRBV11-2	TRBJ1-5	ASSHGRSNQPQH
TRBV6-5	TRBJ1-1	ASNRGTNTEAF
TRBV7-9	TRBJ1-5	ASSIREGQTPQH
TRBV30	TRBJ2-3	AWSVMAGGTDTQY
TRBV27	TRBJ2-7	ASSLRQGWPEQY
TRBV12-5	TRBJ1-3	ASGTDNGNTIY
TRBV25-1	TRBJ2-7	ASSLGGEQY
TRBV11-3	NA	ASSLRSSYEQY
TRBV7-2	TRBJ1-1	ASSFLHLNTEAF
TRBV5-4	TRBJ1-1	ASSPRGGTGFTEAF
TRBV28	TRBJ2-7	ASSPYGQGVNSYEQY
TRBV29-1	TRBJ2-1	SVERNEQF
TRBV19	TRBJ2-3	ASNRQGLITDTQY
TRBV7-9	TRBJ2-3	ASSPGLAGSTDTQY
TRBV7-9	TRBJ1-5	ASSLEVGPFSNQPQH
TRBV5-1	TRBJ2-5	ASSFGIQGRETQY
TRBV27	TRBJ1-4	ASWGRTNEKLF